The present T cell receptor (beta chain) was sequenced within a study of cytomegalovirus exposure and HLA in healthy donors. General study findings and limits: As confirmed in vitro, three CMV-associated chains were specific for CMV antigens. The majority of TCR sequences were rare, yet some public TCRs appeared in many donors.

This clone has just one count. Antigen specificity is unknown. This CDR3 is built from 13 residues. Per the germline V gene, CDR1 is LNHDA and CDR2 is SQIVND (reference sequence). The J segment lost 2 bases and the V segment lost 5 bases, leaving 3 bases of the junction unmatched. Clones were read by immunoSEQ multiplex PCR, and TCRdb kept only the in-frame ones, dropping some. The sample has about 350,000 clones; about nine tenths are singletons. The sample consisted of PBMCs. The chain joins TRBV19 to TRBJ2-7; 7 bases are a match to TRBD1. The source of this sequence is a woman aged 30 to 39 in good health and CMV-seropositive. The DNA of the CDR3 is TGTGCCAGTAGTTTCGGGACAGCCTACGAGCAGTACTTC. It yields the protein CASSFGTAYEQYF. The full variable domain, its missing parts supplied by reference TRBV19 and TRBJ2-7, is DGGITQSPKYLFRKEGQNVTLSCEQNLNHDAMYWYRQDPGQGLRLIYYSQIVNDFQKGDIAEGYSVSREKKESFPLTVTSAQKNPTAFYLCASSFGTAYEQYFGPGTRLTVT.